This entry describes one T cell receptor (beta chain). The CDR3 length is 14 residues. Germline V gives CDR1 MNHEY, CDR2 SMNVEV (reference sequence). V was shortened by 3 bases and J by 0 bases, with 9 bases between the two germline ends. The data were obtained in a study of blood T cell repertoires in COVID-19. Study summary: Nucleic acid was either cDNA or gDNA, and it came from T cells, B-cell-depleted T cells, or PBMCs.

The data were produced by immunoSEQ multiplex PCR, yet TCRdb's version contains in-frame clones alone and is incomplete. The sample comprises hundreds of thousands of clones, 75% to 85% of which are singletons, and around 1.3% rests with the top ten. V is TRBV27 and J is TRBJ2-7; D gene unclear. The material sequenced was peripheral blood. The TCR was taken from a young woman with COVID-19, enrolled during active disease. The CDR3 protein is CASSLTGPSYEQYF. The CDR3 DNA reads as TGTGCCAGCAGTTTGACTGGCCCCTCCTACGAGCAGTACTTC.